This T cell receptor (beta chain) was recovered during a study of regulatory T cells in long-lasting Graves disease. To note about this clonotype: Lacking the conserved final phenylalanine or tryptophan, this CDR3 likely reflects a read error.

Library construction for TCR beta used iRepertoire HTBI primers and Arm-PCR of CDR3 regions. TCRdb re-called the multiplex PCR reads through MiXCR, storing one row per CDR3 protein. This sample has some 600,000 distinct CDR3 sequences, with 16% found just once. The germline CDR1 and CDR2 sequences are SEHNR and FQNEAQ (reference sequence). The CDR3 consists of 14 residues. Trimming pared 1 base from V and 5 bases from J, leaving 9 bases between. Noted time point: newly diagnosed GD, antithyroid drugs for less than 3 months. RNA isolated from PBMCs was used to make the TCR library. These data were also reused for a study on T cells in Graves' hyperthyroidism and ophthalmopathy. This second study says: Reasons for excluding patients were uncontrolled infection, other autoimmune disease, pregnancy or lactation.

The sequence was obtained from a man younger than 30 with Graves disease. J is TRBJ2-1 and V is TRBV7-9, with a possible D match to TRBD1 (5 bases). The material sequenced was peripheral blood mononuclear cells (PBMCs), taken at new diagnosis, from a patient treated with antithyroid drugs. The CDR3 protein is CASSLEGVNNEQFC. The CDR3 nucleotides are TGTGCCAGCAGCTTAGAAGGGGTCAACAATGAGCAGTTCTGC.